This TCR beta chain is from a study of identifying expanded T cells in peripheral blood. Notes on the study in general: Differentially abundant clones: about 1.3 between replicates, 16.4 at around 14 days, 18 to 20 at four.

Healthy donors had no documented immune events, such as infections, while sampled. TCRdb keeps only in-frame clones here, not all; method: immunoSEQ multiplex PCR. The sample has around 100,000 clones; around 89% are singletons. Comment on this clone: The antigen is undetermined.

V was trimmed by 0 bases and J by 1 base, leaving 11 bases between them. This CDR3 comprises 15 residues. The germline V gene has CDR1 SGHRS and CDR2 YFSETQ. Material for sequencing was blood. The sequence came from a person aged 18 to 70 in good health. The chain links TRBV5-1 to TRBJ2-7; the D gene is possibly TRBD1 (5 bases). The CDR3 region is CASSLDWGQSYEQYF. CDR3 DNA sequence: TGCGCCAGCAGCTTGGACTGGGGCCAATCCTACGAGCAGTACTTC.